One T cell receptor (beta chain) is described in this entry. The antigen remains unidentified. The authors ran a second PCR of roughly 6 to 12 cycles using a sample-barcoded 5' primer and a J-beta primer mix. TCRdb reanalysed the 5' RACE reads using MiXCR and keeps one entry per CDR3 protein. Among 800,000 to 1,000,000 distinct CDR3 sequences listed, around 49% were seen once. Germline V gene sequence: CDR1 SEHNR, CDR2 FQNEAQ (reference sequence). The CDR3 spans 17 residues. With 3 bases removed from V and 0 bases from J, the gap between germline ends came to 18 bases. The data belong to a study of blood T cells in healthy people across ages. At the level of the study: Template switching recovered approximately one barcoded beta molecule for every two T cells. Findings and limits, study-wide: Using unsorted PBMCs precluded a conclusive naive versus antigen-experienced comparison. TCR beta diversity correlated strongly with naive T cell percentage.

The sample taken for sequencing was blood. The rearrangement uses TRBV7-9 and TRBJ2-7; tentative D call: TRBD1 (5 bases). The clonotype originates from a young man in good health. In DNA form, the CDR3 reads TGTGCCAGCAGCTTGGGGCCCTCCCGGATTAGCTCCTACGAGCAGTACTTC. Protein: CASSLGPSRISSYEQYF.